The 30 T cell receptor beta chains below all came from one sample that was sequenced in a study of beta chain features in type 1 diabetes. General observations from the study: Researchers report that Type 1 diabetes patients had moderately but significantly shorter TCRB CDR3s across all four CD4+ subsets.

These TCRs' antigens remain unknown. Expressed TCRB transcripts were sequenced after all isolated RNA was converted to cDNA. Method: immunoSEQ multiplex PCR; TCRdb's copy keeps in-frame clones and lacks some. This sample has 300,000 to 350,000 clones; roughly 13% occur once, and the top ten carry roughly 0.015%. Material: naive CD4+ T cells from blood. All receptors derive from a woman under 30 with type 1 diabetes.

In its sample, this clone was seen a few times. The chain is built from TRBV20-1 and TRBJ2-2; D ambiguous. The germline V and J ends were trimmed by 6 bases and 5 bases, with 7 bases remaining between them. CDR3 size: 11 residues. The V gene's germline CDR1 is DFQATT and CDR2 SNEGSKA (reference sequence). DNA for the CDR3: TGCAGTGCCCTAGTTACCGGGGAGCTGTTTTTT. It yields the protein CSALVTGELFF.

This clone has only a few counts. This chain connects TRBV27 to TRBJ2-7, with 11 bases identical to TRBD1. V shed 7 bases and J 4 bases; nucleotides not matched to a gene: 9. CDR1 and CDR2 (germline): MNHEY, SMNVEV (reference sequence). The CDR3 spans 15 residues. DNA for the CDR3: TGTGCCAGCACCCCTCGGACAGGGGGCCTTTACGAGCAGTACTTC. It translates to CASTPRTGGLYEQYF.

This clone has a handful of counts. V usage is TRBV15 and J usage is TRBJ2-7; D not resolved. The germline V gene has CDR1 LNHNV and CDR2 YYDKDF (reference sequence). V dropped 1 base and J dropped 5 bases, with 9 bases sitting between them. The CDR3 runs to 13 residues. The CDR3 DNA sequence: TGTGCCACCAGCAGAGTCAAGCTAAACGAGCAGTACTTC. Protein product: CATSRVKLNEQYF.

The V call is TRBV7-2, the J call TRBJ2-7, with 7 bases matching TRBD1. V trimming: 4 bases; J trimming: 7 bases; junction bases outside the gene matches: 4. The CDR3 runs to 12 residues. Germline V CDR1 and CDR2: SGHTA, FQGNSA. CDR3 DNA: TGTGCCAGCAGCTCGGGACAGATAGAGCAGTACTTC. It yields the protein CASSSGQIEQYF.

This clone was counted between two and nine times. This sequence joins TRBV5-4 and TRBJ2-7; maybe TRBD1 (6 bases). The CDR3 sequence is 13 residues long. Germline CDR1 is SGHNT and CDR2 is YYREEE (reference sequence). V dropped 0 bases and J dropped 6 bases, with 10 bases sitting between them. DNA for the CDR3: TGTGCCAGCAGCTTGGCAGGGGATGGCGAGCAGTACGTC. Translating gives CASSLAGDGEQYV.

The chain links TRBV2 to TRBJ1-2; TRBD1 is a possible D gene (5 bases). Deletions cut 5 bases from V and 8 bases from J, with 18 bases between. The CDR3 contains 14 residues. The V gene's germline CDR1 is SNHLY and CDR2 FYNNEI. CDR3 nucleotides: TGTGCCAGCAGTTTAACTCGGGGGGTTGGGGGCTACACCTTC. Translation: CASSLTRGVGGYTF. Variable domain in full (rest from reference TRBV2 and TRBJ1-2): EPEVTQTPSHQVTQMGQEVILRCVPISNHLYFYWYRQILGQKVEFLVSFYNNEISEKSEIFDDQFSVERPDGSNFTLKIRSTKLEDSAMYFCASSLTRGVGGYTFGSGTRLTVV.

This chain joins TRBV29-1 and TRBJ1-2; D might be TRBD1 (6 bases). CDR3 length: 13 amino acids. The V and J ends lost 6 bases and 0 bases respectively, with 11 bases between them. The V gene's germline CDR1 is SQVTM and CDR2 ANQGSEA. The CDR3 DNA reads as TGCAGCGTCGACAGGACAGCTAACTATGGCTACACCTTC. This codes for CSVDRTANYGYTF.

This clone was observed a handful of times. The gene calls are TRBV5-6 and TRBJ2-1; D is undetermined. Germline CDR1 and CDR2: SGHDT and YYEEEE. The CDR3 is 12 residues long. With 1 base removed from V and 12 bases from J, the gap between germline ends came to 11 bases. The CDR3 here is CASSLRSVGQFF. Here the CDR3 DNA reads TGTGCCAGCAGCTTGAGGAGCGTAGGGCAGTTCTTC. Full variable domain (rest looked up from reference TRBV5-6 and TRBJ2-1): DAGVTQSPTHLIKTRGQQVTLRCSPKSGHDTVSWYQQALGQGPQFIFQYYEEEERQRGNFPDRFSGHQFPNYSSELNVNALLLGDSALYLCASSLRSVGQFFGPGTRLTVL.

The chain carries TRBV7-9 and TRBJ1-1, with D unclear. V lost 5 bases, J lost 7 bases, and 8 bases lay in between. The CDR3 has 11 residues. Germline V gene sequence: CDR1 SEHNR, CDR2 FQNEAQ (reference sequence). In DNA, the CDR3 is TGTGCCAGCAGCCTTCTAGGTGAAGCTTTCTTT. Translation: CASSLLGEAFF.

A few counts support this clone. V gene TRBV9 combines with J gene TRBJ2-2, with D perhaps matching TRBD1 (6 bases). CDR1 SGDLS and CDR2 YYNGEE come from the germline V gene. With 5 bases removed from V and 6 bases from J, the gap between germline ends came to 11 bases. The CDR3 length is 13 residues. CDR3 sequence reads: CASRPQGPGELFF. DNA of the CDR3: TGTGCCAGCAGACCGCAGGGGCCCGGGGAGCTGTTTTTT.

This clone has only a few counts. This sample also contains other DNA sequences that code for the same CDR3. The chain uses TRBV5-4 and TRBJ2-1, with D perhaps matching TRBD2 (5 bases). The CDR3 loop spans 14 amino acids. Between the trimmed V and J ends, which lost 2 bases and 3 bases, there was a span of 9 bases. Germline V gene data show CDR1 as SGHNT and CDR2 as YYREEE (reference sequence). The CDR3 DNA is TGTGCCAGCAGCTTCGGCGGAGGCTACAATGAGCAGTTCTTC. Translating it yields CASSFGGGYNEQFF.

This clone was detected only a few times. This sequence joins TRBV11-2 and TRBJ2-7; 11 nucleotides agree with TRBD2. From germline, CDR1 is SGHAT and CDR2 FQNNGV. This CDR3 has 18 amino acids. The J segment lost 4 bases and the V segment lost 1 base, leaving 12 bases of the junction unmatched. This CDR3 is CASSLAASGRIGPYEQYV. DNA of the CDR3: TGTGCCAGCAGCTTAGCCGCTAGCGGGAGGATTGGGCCTTACGAGCAGTACGTC.

This clone was counted a few times. The V gene is TRBV30, the J gene TRBJ2-7; no clear D. Trimming stripped 8 bases from V and 2 bases from J, with 10 bases between. The CDR3 is 11 residues long. In germline, CDR1 is GTSNPN, CDR2 SVGIG (reference sequence). In DNA, the CDR3 is TGTGCCCTGAGTTTAACCTACGAGCAGTACTTC. This sequence encodes CALSLTYEQYF.

This clone was detected only a few times. The gene calls are TRBV14 and TRBJ2-1; TRBD2 is a possible D gene (6 bases). The ends were cut back, 1 base at V and 1 base at J, with 8 bases in the middle. Germline V gene data show CDR1 as SGHDN and CDR2 as FVKESK. CDR3 length: 15 amino acids. This CDR3 reads CASSQGLASYNEQFF. CDR3 DNA: TGTGCCAGCAGCCAAGGGCTAGCGTCCTACAATGAGCAGTTCTTC. The variable domain in full, with the rest retrieved from reference TRBV14 and TRBJ2-1, is EAGVTQFPSHSVIEKGQTVTLRCDPISGHDNLYWYRRVMGKEIKFLLHFVKESKQDESGMPNNRFLAERTGGTYSTLKVQPAELEDSGVYFCASSQGLASYNEQFFGPGTRLTVL.

CDR3 nucleotides: TGTGCCAGTAGTATGGGGTTCGGACAGGGGGCGAATGAAGCTTTCTTT. Translating it yields CASSMGFGQGANEAFF. The V and J genes are TRBV19 and TRBJ1-1; 11 positions match TRBD1. The CDR3 sequence is 16 residues long. Trimming removed 3 bases from V and 7 bases from J; junction bases left unmatched: 10. CDR1 is LNHDA and CDR2 is SQIVND in the germline V gene (reference sequence).

This chain connects TRBV30 to TRBJ1-1, with D unresolved. The CDR3 runs to 14 residues. Germline V gene lookup returns CDR1 GTSNPN and CDR2 SVGIG (reference sequence). Trimming removed 1 base from V and 1 base from J, with 10 bases in between. This chain's CDR3 is CAWSGSGQNTEAFF. The CDR3 DNA is TGTGCCTGGAGTGGATCTGGGCAGAACACTGAAGCTTTCTTT. The variable domain in full, completed from reference TRBV30 and TRBJ1-1, reads SQTIHQWPATLVQPVGSPLSLECTVEGTSNPNLYWYRQAAGRGLQLLFYSVGIGQISSEVPQNLSASRPQDRQFILSSKKLLLSDSGFYLCAWSGSGQNTEAFFGQGTRLTVV.

This clone has a handful of counts. The V and J genes are TRBV6-5 and TRBJ2-3; D not resolved. The CDR3 is made up of 14 amino acids. V dropped 2 bases and J dropped 2 bases, with 8 bases sitting between them. Germline V gives CDR1 MNHEY, CDR2 SVGAGI. CDR3 in amino acids: CASSYSTYTDTQYF. The CDR3 DNA sequence: TGTGCCAGCAGTTACAGCACTTACACAGATACGCAGTATTTT.

This clone was seen a few times. The chain is built from TRBV28 and TRBJ2-3, with a possible D match to TRBD2 (6 bases). Germline V gene sequence: CDR1 MDHEN, CDR2 SYDVKM. V shed 4 bases and J shed 0 bases, with 11 bases lying between them. This CDR3 has 15 residues. The CDR3 sequence is CASSSPTRSTDTQYF. In nucleotides, the CDR3 is TGTGCCAGCAGTTCCCCGACTAGAAGCACAGATACGCAGTATTTT.

The chain combines TRBV30 with TRBJ2-2; 14 nucleotides match TRBD2. Germline V gene sequence: CDR1 GTSNPN, CDR2 SVGIG (reference sequence). The CDR3 sequence is 16 residues long. With V trimmed by 4 bases and J by 8 bases, 9 bases remained unmatched. This CDR3 is CAWTSGLAGGAGELFF. The CDR3 region has the DNA TGTGCCTGGACTTCTGGACTAGCGGGAGGTGCGGGGGAGCTGTTTTTT.

J is TRBJ2-1 and V is TRBV5-1; perhaps TRBD2 as D (5 bases). CDR3 length equals 13 residues. Trimming left V 0 bases short and J 10 bases short, with 11 bases between. CDR1 is SGHRS and CDR2 is YFSETQ in the germline V gene. The CDR3 is CASSLGERSEQFF. In nucleotides, the CDR3 is TGCGCCAGCAGCTTGGGTGAGCGGTCAGAGCAGTTCTTC.

V is TRBV18 and J is TRBJ2-7, with 8 bases matching TRBD1. Germline assignment: CDR1 KGHSH and CDR2 LQKENI. J gave up 1 base and V 3 bases, and 2 bases lay outside the gene matches. This CDR3 has 14 residues. The chain's CDR3 is CASSPDRESYEQYV. CDR3 DNA sequence: TGTGCCAGCTCACCGGACAGGGAATCCTACGAGCAGTACGTC.

Only a few counts were recorded for this clone. In DNA, the CDR3 is TGTGCCAGCTCACCGCCGACGAGGGTCGATGAGCAGTTCTTC. Translated: CASSPPTRVDEQFF. This rearrangement joins TRBV18 to TRBJ2-1, with D possibly being TRBD2 (5 bases). Trimming left V 3 bases short and J 8 bases short, with 14 bases between. CDR1 and CDR2 from the germline V gene are KGHSH and LQKENI. The CDR3 is 14 residues long.

This clone was counted only a few times. The chain is built from TRBV27 and TRBJ2-7; possible D gene TRBD2, 7 bases. The CDR3 has 14 residues. The germline V and J ends were trimmed by 7 bases and 3 bases, with 16 bases remaining between them. CDR1 and CDR2 (germline): MNHEY, SMNVEV (reference sequence). CDR3 sequence: CASNGLGGSYEQYF. CDR3 coding DNA: TGTGCCAGCAATGGACTAGGGGGAAGCTACGAGCAGTACTTC.

J is TRBJ2-7 and V is TRBV6-5; 10 bases align to TRBD2. Germline CDR1 is MNHEY and CDR2 is SVGAGI. Losses at the gene ends were 4 bases for V and 6 bases for J; bases not matched to a gene: 9. The CDR3 is 15 residues long. CDR3 loop: CASSSLAGVEGEQYF. CDR3 DNA sequence: TGTGCCAGCAGTTCTCTAGCGGGAGTAGAAGGCGAGCAGTACTTC.

A few counts support this clone. J is TRBJ2-3 and V is TRBV29-1, with 10 bases identical to TRBD2. The CDR3 has 15 amino acids. Unmatched junction bases numbered 9, after V lost 7 bases and J lost 2 bases. Germline lookup yields CDR1 SQVTM and CDR2 ANQGSEA. CDR3 sequence reads: CSAAPGTSATDTQYF. The CDR3 DNA reads as TGCAGCGCAGCCCCCGGGACTAGCGCCACAGATACGCAGTATTTT.

The chain uses TRBV5-4 and TRBJ1-2, with 9 bases that match TRBD1. V trimming: 4 bases; J trimming: 4 bases; junction bases outside the gene matches: 17. Germline V lookup: CDR1 SGHNT, CDR2 YYREEE (reference sequence). The CDR3 totals 18 residues. CDR3 sequence: CASSRFTYRGLMIYGYTF. CDR3 bases: TGTGCCAGCAGCCGATTCACATACAGGGGGCTGATGATCTATGGCTACACCTTC.

V is TRBV5-1 and J is TRBJ1-1, with D possibly matching TRBD1 (5 bases). Germline-derived CDR1 and CDR2 are SGHRS and YFSETQ. Deletions cut 3 bases from V and 4 bases from J, with 19 bases between. This CDR3 is built from 16 residues. CDR3 nucleotides: TGCGCCAGCAGCTACGGGGGGACTGGTTTTGGCACTGAAGCTTTCTTT. Its translation: CASSYGGTGFGTEAFF.

The V gene is TRBV5-1, the J gene TRBJ2-1, with 7 bases fitting TRBD2. The V and J ends lost 7 bases and 8 bases, in that order; junction bases with no gene match: 6. The CDR3 contains 12 residues. The germline V gene has CDR1 SGHRS and CDR2 YFSETQ. The CDR3 sequence: CASLGGSDEQFF. CDR3 bases: TGCGCCAGCTTGGGGGGGAGCGATGAGCAGTTCTTC. The full variable domain, in which reference TRBV5-1 and TRBJ2-1 provide the parts outside the CDR3, is KAGVTQTPRYLIKTRGQQVTLSCSPISGHRSVSWYQQTPGQGLQFLFEYFSETQRNKGNFPGRFSGRQFSNSRSEMNVSTLELGDSALYLCASLGGSDEQFFGPGTRLTVL.

The CDR3 spells CASSVGLAGGPLDEQFF. The CDR3, as DNA: TGTGCCAGCAGCGTAGGTCTAGCGGGAGGGCCCTTGGATGAGCAGTTCTTC. This chain joins TRBV9 and TRBJ2-1; 12 bases line up with TRBD2. With 0 bases clipped from V and 8 bases from J, the junction kept 9 bases outside the gene matches. The CDR3 length is 17 residues. Germline CDR1 SGDLS, CDR2 YYNGEE.

This sequence joins TRBV7-9 and TRBJ1-2; TRBD1 aligns across 10 bases. The CDR3 totals 13 residues. In germline, CDR1 is SEHNR, CDR2 FQNEAQ (reference sequence). V shed 3 bases and J 8 bases; nucleotides not matched to a gene: 3. The CDR3 loop is CASSLGQGSGYTF. For the CDR3, the DNA is TGTGCCAGCAGCTTGGGACAGGGGAGCGGCTACACCTTC.